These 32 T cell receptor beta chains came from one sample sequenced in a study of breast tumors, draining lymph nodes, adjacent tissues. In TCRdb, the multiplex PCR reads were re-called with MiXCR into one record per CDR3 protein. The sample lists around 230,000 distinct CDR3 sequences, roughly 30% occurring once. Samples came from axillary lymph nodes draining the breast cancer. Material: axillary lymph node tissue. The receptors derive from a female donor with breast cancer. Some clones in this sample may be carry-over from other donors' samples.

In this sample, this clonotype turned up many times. The CDR3 reads CASRGVGGNQPQHF. As DNA, the CDR3 is TGTGCCAGTAGGGGGGTTGGGGGCAATCAGCCCCAGCATTTT. The chain joins TRBV19 to TRBJ1-5; the D gene is possibly TRBD1 (5 bases). V lost 6 bases and J 2 bases, leaving 11 bases between the germline ends. The CDR3 sequence is 14 residues long. CDR1 LNHDA and CDR2 SQIVND come from the germline V gene (reference sequence).

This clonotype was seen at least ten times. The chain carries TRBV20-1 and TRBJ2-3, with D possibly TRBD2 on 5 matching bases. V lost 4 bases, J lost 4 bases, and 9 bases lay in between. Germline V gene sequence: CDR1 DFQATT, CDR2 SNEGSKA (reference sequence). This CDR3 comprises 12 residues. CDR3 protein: CSATKRADTQYF. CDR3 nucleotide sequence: TGCAGTGCTACCAAGAGGGCAGATACGCAGTATTTT.

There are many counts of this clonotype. CDR3 DNA: TGTGCCAGCAGCGTAGGGGACTCTGGGGCCAACGTCCTGACTTTC. Amino acid sequence: CASSVGDSGANVLTF. The rearrangement joins TRBV9 to TRBJ2-6; D gene uncertain. Germline CDR1 and CDR2: SGDLS and YYNGEE. With 0 bases removed from V and 0 bases from J, the gap between germline ends came to 4 bases. This CDR3 is built from 15 residues.

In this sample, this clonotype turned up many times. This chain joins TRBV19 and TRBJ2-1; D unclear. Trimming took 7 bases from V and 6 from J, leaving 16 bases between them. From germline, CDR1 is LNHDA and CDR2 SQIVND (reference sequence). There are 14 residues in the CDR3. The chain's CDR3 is CASTPGYRINEQFF. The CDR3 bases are TGTGCCAGTACCCCCGGGTACAGAATCAATGAGCAGTTCTTC.

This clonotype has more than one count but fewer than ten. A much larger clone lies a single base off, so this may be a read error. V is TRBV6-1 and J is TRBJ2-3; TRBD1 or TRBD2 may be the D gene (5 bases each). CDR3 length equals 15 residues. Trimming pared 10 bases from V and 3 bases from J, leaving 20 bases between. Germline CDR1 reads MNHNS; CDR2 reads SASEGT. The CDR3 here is CATRPGAVLTDTQYF. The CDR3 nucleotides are TGTGCCACCAGGCCCGGGGCGGTGTTAACAGATACGCAGTATTTT.

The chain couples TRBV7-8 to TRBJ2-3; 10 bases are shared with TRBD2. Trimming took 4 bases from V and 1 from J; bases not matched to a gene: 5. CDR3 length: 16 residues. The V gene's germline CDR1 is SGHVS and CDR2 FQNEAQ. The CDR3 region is CASSCPGTSGTDTQYF. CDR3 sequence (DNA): TGTGCCAGCAGCTGTCCGGGGACTAGCGGCACAGATACGCAGTATTTT. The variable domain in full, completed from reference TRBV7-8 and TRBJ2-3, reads GAGVSQSPRYKVAKRGQDVALRCDPISGHVSLFWYQQALGQGPEFLTYFQNEAQLDKSGLPSDRFFAERPEGSVSTLKIQRTQQEDSAVYLCASSCPGTSGTDTQYFGPGTRLTVL.

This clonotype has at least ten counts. CDR3 in amino acids: CASSLGWSRGANEQFF. CDR3 in DNA: TGTGCCAGCAGCTTGGGGTGGAGTAGGGGTGCCAATGAGCAGTTCTTC. J is TRBJ2-1 and V is TRBV5-4, with D perhaps matching TRBD1 (5 bases). Germline V CDR1 and CDR2: SGHNT, YYREEE (reference sequence). Trimming shortened V by 0 bases and J by 6 bases, and 16 bases separated the two germline ends. This CDR3 has 16 amino acids.

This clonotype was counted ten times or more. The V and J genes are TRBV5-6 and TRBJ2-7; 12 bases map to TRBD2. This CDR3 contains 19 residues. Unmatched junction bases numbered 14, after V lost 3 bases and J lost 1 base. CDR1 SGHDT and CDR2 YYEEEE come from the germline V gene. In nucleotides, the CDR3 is TGTGCCAGCAGCTCTGATTCTAGCGGGAGGGGGTTGAGGTCCTACGAGCAGTACTTC. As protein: CASSSDSSGRGLRSYEQYF.

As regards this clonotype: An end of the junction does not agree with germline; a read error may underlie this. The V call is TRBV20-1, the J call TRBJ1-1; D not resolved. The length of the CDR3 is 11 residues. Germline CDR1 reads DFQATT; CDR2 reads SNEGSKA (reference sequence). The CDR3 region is CSPCTDTEASF. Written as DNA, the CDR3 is TGCAGTCCATGCACTGACACTGAAGCTTCCTTT.

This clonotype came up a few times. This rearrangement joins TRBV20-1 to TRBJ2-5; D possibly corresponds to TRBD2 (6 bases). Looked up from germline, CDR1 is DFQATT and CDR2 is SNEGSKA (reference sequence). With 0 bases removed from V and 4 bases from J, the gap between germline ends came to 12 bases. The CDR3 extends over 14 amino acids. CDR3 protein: CSARDPLEGETQYF. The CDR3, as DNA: TGCAGTGCTAGAGATCCCCTGGAGGGAGAGACCCAGTACTTC.

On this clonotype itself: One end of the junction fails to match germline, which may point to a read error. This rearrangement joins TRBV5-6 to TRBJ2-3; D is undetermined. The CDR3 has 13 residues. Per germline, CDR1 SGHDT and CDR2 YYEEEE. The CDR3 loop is CASSSPPTTSEHF. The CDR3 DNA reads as TGTGCCAGCAGTTCACCCCCTACGACGTCCGAGCATTTT.

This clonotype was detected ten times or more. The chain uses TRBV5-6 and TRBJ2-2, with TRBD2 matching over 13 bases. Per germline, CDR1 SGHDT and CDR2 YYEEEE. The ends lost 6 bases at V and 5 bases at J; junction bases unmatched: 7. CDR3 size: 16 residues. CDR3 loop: CASTPTSGRRTGELFF. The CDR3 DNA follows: TGTGCCAGCACCCCGACTAGCGGGAGGAGGACCGGGGAGCTGTTTTTT.

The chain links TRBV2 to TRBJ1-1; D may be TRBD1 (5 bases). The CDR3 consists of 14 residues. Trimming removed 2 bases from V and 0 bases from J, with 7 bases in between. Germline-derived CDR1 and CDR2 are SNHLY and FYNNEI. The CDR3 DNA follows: TGTGCCAGCAGTGAATCAGGGATGAACACTGAAGCTTTCTTT. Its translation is CASSESGMNTEAFF.

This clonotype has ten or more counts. The CDR3 DNA reads TGTGCCTGGAGTGGGGTCAGTGCCTACGAGCAGTACTTC. It yields the protein CAWSGVSAYEQYF. The chain combines TRBV30 with TRBJ2-7; D remains ambiguous. The V and J ends lost 1 base and 2 bases respectively, with 9 bases between them. CDR1 GTSNPN and CDR2 SVGIG come from the germline V gene (reference sequence). The CDR3 consists of 13 residues.

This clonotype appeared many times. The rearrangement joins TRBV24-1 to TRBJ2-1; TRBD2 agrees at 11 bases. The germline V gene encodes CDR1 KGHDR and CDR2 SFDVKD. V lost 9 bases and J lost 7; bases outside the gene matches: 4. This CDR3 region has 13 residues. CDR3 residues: CATGGLAVNEQFF. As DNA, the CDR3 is TGTGCCACCGGGGGACTAGCGGTTAATGAGCAGTTCTTC.

The CDR3 sequence is CASSITGPSTEAFF. CDR3 DNA sequence: TGTGCCAGTAGTATAACAGGACCCAGCACTGAAGCTTTCTTT. This chain joins TRBV19 and TRBJ1-1, with D tentatively TRBD1 (5 bases). Trimming shortened V by 2 bases and J by 4 bases, and 11 bases separated the two germline ends. CDR3 size: 14 residues. CDR1 and CDR2 (germline): LNHDA, SQIVND (reference sequence).

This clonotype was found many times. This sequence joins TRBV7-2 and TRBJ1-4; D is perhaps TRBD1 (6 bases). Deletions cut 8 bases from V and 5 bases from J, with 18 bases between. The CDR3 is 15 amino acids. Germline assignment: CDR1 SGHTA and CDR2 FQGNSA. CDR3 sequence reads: CASGIHGGSNEKLFF. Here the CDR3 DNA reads TGTGCCAGCGGCATTCATGGGGGCTCCAATGAAAAACTGTTTTTT.

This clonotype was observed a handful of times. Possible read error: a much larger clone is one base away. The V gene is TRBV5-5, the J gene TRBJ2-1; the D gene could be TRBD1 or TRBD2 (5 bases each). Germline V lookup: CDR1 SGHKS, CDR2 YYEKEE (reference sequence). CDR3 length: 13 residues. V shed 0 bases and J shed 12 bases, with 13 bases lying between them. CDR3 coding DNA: TGTGCCAGCAGCTTGGACGGGGCCTTGGGGCAGTTCTTC. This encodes CASSLDGALGQFF.

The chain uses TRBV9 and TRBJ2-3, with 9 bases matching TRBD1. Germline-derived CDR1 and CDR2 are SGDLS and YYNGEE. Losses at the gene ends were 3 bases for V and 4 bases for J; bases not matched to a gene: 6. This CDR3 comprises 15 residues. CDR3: CASSGTGGAADTQYF. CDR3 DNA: TGTGCCAGCAGCGGAACAGGGGGCGCGGCAGATACGCAGTATTTT.

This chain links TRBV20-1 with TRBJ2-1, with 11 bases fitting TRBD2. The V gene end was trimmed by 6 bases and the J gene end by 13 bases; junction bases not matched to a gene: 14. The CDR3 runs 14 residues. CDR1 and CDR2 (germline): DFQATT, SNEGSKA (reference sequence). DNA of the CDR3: TGCAGTGCCACGACTAGCGGGACCCCACCTATACAGTTCTTC. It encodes CSATTSGTPPIQFF.

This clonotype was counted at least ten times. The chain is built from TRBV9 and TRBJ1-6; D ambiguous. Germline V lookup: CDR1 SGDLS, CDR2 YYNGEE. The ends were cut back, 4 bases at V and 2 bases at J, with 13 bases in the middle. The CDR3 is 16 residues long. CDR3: CASSPRRETYNSPLHF. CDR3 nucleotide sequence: TGTGCCAGCAGCCCGCGCCGGGAGACCTATAATTCACCCCTCCACTTT.

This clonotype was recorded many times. CDR3 sequence (DNA): TGTGCCTGGAAAGGTAGCGGGAGGGCCGAAACCGGGGAGCTGTTTTTT. This encodes CAWKGSGRAETGELFF. The chain has TRBV30 and TRBJ2-2, with 11 bases identical to TRBD2. V was pared by 4 bases and J by 5 bases, with 9 bases of the junction left unmatched. The germline V gene has CDR1 GTSNPN and CDR2 SVGIG (reference sequence). CDR3 size: 16 residues.

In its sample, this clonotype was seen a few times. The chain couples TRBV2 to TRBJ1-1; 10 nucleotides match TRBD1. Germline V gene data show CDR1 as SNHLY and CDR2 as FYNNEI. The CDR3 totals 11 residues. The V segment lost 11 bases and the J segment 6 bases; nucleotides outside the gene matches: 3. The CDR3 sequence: CAGQGGAEAFF. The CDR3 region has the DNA TGTGCCGGACAGGGGGGCGCTGAAGCTTTCTTT.

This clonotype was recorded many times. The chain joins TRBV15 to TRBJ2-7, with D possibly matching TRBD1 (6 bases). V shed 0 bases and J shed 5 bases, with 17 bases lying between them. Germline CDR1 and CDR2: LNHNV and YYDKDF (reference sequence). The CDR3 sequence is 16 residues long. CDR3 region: CATSRENLGGGHEQYF. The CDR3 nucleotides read TGTGCCACCAGCAGAGAGAATCTTGGTGGGGGCCACGAGCAGTACTTC.

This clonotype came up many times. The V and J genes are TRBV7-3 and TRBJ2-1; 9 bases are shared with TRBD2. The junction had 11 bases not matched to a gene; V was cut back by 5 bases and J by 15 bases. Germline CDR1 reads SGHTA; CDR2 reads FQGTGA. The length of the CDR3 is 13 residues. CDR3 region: CASSPWGGRVLFF. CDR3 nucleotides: TGTGCCAGCAGCCCCTGGGGCGGGAGGGTGCTGTTCTTC. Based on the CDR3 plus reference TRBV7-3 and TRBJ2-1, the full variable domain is GAGVSQTPSNKVTEKGKYVELRCDPISGHTALYWYRQSLGQGPEFLIYFQGTGAADDSGLPNDRFFAVRPEGSVSTLKIQRTERGDSAVYLCASSPWGGRVLFFGPGTRLTVL.

CDR3 coding DNA: TGTGCCACCAGTGCGGGACAGTTTCTCAATGAGCAGTTCTTC. The encoded protein is CATSAGQFLNEQFF. The chain recombines TRBV24-1 with TRBJ2-1, with TRBD1 identical over 7 bases. The CDR3 has 14 amino acids. V was pared by 5 bases and J by 6 bases, with 6 bases of the junction left unmatched. CDR1 and CDR2 (germline): KGHDR, SFDVKD.

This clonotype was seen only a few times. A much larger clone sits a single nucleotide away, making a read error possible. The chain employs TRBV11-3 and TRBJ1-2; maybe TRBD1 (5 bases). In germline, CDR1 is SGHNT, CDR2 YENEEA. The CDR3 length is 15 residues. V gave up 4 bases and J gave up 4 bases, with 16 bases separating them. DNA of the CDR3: TGTGCCAGCAGCTCCTTAGACAGAACTCTCTATGGCTACACCTTC. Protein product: CASSSLDRTLYGYTF. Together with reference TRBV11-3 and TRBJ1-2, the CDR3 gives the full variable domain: EAGVVQSPRYKIIEKKQPVAFWCNPISGHNTLYWYLQNLGQGPELLIRYENEEAVDDSQLPKDRFSAERLKGVDSTLKIQPAELGDSAVYLCASSSLDRTLYGYTFGSGTRLTVV.

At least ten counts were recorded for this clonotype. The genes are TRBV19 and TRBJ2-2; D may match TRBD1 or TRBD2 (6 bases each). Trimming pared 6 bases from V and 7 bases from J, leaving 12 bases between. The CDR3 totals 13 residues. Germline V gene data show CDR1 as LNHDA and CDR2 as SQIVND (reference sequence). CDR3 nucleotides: TGTGCCAGTAGGGAGGGGGGCGGCGGGGAGCTGTTTTTT. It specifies CASREGGGGELFF.

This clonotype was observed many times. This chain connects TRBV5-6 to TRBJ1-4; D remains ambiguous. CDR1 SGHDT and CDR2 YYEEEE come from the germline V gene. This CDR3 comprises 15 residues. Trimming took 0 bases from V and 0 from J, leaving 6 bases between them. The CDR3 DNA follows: TGTGCCAGCAGCTTGGGATATGCAACTAATGAAAAACTGTTTTTT. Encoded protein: CASSLGYATNEKLFF. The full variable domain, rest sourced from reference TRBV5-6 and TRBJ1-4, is DAGVTQSPTHLIKTRGQQVTLRCSPKSGHDTVSWYQQALGQGPQFIFQYYEEEERQRGNFPDRFSGHQFPNYSSELNVNALLLGDSALYLCASSLGYATNEKLFFGSGTQLSVL.

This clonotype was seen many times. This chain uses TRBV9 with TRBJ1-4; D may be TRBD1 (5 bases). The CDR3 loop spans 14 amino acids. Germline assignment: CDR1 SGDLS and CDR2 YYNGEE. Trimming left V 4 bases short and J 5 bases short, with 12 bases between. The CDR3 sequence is CASSSRGGNEKLFF. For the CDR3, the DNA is TGTGCCAGCAGCTCGCGGGGGGGAAATGAAAAACTGTTTTTT.

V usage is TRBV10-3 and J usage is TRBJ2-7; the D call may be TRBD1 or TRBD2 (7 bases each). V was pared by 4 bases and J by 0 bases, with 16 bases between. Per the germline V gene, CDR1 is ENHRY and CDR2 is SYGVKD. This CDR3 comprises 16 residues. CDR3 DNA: TGTGCCATCAGTGGTTCGGGCAGGGGGGGCTCCTACGAGCAGTACTTC. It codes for CAISGSGRGGSYEQYF.

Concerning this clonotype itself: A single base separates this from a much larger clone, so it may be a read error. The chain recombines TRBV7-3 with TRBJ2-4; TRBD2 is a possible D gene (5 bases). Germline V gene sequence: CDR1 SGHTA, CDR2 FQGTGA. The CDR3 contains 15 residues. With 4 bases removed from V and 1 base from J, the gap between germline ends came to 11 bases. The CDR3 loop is CASSSRAWAKNIQYF. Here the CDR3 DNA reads TGTGCCAGCAGCTCGCGGGCCTGGGCCAAAAACATTCAGTACTTC.